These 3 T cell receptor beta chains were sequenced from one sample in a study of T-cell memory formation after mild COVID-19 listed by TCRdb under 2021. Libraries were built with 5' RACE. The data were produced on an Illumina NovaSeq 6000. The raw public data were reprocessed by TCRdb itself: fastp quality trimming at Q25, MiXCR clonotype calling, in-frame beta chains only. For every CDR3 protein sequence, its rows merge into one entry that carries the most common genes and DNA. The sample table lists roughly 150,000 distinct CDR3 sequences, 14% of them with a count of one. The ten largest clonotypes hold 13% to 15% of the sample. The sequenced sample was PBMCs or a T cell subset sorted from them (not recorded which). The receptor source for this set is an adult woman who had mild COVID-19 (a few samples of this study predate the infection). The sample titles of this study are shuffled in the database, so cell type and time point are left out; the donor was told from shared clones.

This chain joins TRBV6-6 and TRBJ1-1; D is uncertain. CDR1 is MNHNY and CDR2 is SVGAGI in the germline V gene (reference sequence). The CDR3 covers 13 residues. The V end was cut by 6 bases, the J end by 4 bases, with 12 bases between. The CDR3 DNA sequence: TGTGCCAGCAGGTTTACGGCGGGCACTGAAGCTTTCTTT. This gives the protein CASRFTAGTEAFF.

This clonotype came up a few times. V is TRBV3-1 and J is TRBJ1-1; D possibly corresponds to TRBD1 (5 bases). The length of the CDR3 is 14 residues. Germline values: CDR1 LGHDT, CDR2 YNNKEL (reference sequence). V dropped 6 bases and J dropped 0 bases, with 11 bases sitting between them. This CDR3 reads CASRRGHMNTEAFF. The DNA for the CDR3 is TGTGCCAGCAGGCGCGGACACATGAACACTGAAGCTTTCTTT. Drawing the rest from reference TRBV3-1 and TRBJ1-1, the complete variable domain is DTAVSQTPKYLVTQMGNDKSIKCEQNLGHDTMYWYKQDSKKFLKIMFSYNNKELIINETVPNRFSPKSPDKAHLNLHINSLELGDSAVYFCASRRGHMNTEAFFGQGTRLTVV.

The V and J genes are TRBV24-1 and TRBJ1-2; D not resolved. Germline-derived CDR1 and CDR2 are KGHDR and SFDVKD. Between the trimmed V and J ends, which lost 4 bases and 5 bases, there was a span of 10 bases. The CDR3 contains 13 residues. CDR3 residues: CATSDGSGYGYTF. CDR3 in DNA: TGTGCCACCAGTGACGGGTCAGGTTATGGCTACACCTTC.